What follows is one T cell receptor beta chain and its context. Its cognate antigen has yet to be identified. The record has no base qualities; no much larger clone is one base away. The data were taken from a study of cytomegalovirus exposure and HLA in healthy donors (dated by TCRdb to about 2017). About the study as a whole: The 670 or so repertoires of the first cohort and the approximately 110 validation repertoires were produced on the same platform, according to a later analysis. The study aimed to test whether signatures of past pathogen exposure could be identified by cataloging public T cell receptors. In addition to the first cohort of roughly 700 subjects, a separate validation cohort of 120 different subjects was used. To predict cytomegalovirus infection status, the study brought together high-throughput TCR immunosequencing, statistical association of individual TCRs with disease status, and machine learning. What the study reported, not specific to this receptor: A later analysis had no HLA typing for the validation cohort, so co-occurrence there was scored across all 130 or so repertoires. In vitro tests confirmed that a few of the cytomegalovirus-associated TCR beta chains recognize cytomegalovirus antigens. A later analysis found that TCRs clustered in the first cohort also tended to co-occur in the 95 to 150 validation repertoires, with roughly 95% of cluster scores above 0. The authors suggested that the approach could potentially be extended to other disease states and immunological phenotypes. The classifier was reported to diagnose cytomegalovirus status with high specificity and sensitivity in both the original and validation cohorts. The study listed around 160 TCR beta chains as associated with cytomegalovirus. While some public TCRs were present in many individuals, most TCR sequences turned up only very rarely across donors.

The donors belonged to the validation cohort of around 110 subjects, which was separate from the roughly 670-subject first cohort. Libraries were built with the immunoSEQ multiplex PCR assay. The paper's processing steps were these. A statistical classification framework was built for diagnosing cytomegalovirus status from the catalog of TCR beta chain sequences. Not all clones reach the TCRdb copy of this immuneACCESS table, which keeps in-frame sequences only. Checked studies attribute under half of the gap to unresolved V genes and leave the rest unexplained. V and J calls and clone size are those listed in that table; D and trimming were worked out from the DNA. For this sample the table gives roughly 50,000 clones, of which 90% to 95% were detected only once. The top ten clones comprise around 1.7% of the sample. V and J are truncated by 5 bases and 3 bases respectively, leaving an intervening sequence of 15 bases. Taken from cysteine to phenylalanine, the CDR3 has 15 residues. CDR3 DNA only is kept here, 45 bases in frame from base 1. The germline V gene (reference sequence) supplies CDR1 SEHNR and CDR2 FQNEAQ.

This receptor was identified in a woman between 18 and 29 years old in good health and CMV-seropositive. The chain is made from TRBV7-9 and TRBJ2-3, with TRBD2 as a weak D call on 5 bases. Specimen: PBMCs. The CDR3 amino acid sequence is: CASSPPGESTDTQYF. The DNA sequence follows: TGTGCCAGCAGCCCGCCCGGGGAGTCGACAGATACGCAGTATTTT.